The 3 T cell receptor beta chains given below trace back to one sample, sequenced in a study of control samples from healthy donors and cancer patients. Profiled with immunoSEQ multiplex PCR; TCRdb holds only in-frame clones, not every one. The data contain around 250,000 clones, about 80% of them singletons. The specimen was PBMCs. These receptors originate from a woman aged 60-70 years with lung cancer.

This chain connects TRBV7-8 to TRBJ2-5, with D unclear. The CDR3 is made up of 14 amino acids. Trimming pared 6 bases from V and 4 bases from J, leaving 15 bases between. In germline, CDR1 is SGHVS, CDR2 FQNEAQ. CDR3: CASSWNRVGETQYF. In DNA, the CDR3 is TGTGCCAGCAGTTGGAACCGGGTGGGAGAGACCCAGTACTTC.

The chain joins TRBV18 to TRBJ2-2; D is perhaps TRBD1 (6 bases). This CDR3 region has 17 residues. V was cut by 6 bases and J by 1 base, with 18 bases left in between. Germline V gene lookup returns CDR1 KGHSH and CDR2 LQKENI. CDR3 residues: CASSQGSAKVNTGELFF. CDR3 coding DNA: TGTGCCAGCTCCCAGGGGTCCGCGAAGGTGAACACCGGGGAGCTGTTTTTT.

The CDR3 DNA reads as TGCAGTGCTAGTTTCACAGGGAATAATTCACCCCTCCACTTT. It is translated as CSASFTGNNSPLHF. The gene calls are TRBV20-1 and TRBJ1-6; tentatively, D is TRBD1 (6 bases). This CDR3 has 14 amino acids. V was trimmed by 3 bases and J by 5 bases, leaving 11 bases between them. Per the germline V gene, CDR1 is DFQATT and CDR2 is SNEGSKA (reference sequence).